This TCR beta chain emerged from a study of molecular identifiers for immune sequencing clone quantification. There are many counts of this clonotype. The germline V gene encodes CDR1 SQVTM and CDR2 ANQGSEA. V gave up 6 bases and J gave up 5 bases, with 22 bases separating them. The length of the CDR3 is 15 residues. TCRdb re-called the PCR reads through MiXCR, storing one row per CDR3 protein. In the table there are about 630,000 distinct CDR3 sequences, roughly 25% of which are singletons. RNA fractions of 10%, 30% or 50% and about 18,000 to 1,100,000 sorted cells were the source of naive CD8 libraries. Isolation of naive CD8 T cells was achieved by sorting on a CD8+CD4-CCR7+CD45RA+ phenotype.

Sequencing was done on a sample of naive CD8+ T cells from blood, with Jurkat cell RNA spiked in. Stated subset: FACS-sorted CD8+CD4-CCR7+CD45RA+ naive T cells. The rearrangement links TRBV29-1 to TRBJ1-1; TRBD1 might be the D (5 bases). This clonotype was sampled from a human donor in good health. Some libraries in this study had Jurkat cell RNA spiked in. The CDR3 DNA reads TGCAGCGTGGGGCCCTCGGCCCCTCGTCGTACTGAAGCTTTCTTT. Its protein product is CSVGPSAPRRTEAFF. Using reference TRBV29-1 and TRBJ1-1 for the parts outside the CDR3, the full variable domain is SAVISQKPSRDICQRGTSLTIQCQVDSQVTMMFWYRQQPGQSLTLIATANQGSEATYESGFVIDKFPISRPNLTFSTLTVSNMSPEDSSIYLCSVGPSAPRRTEAFFGQGTRLTVV.